The text below deals with one T cell receptor (beta chain). Its antigen is unknown. The germline gives CDR1 KGHSH, CDR2 LQKENI. This CDR3 spans 10 amino acids. The germline V and J ends were trimmed by 6 bases and 15 bases, with 12 bases remaining between them. 5'RACE with constant-segment primers built TCRalpha and TCRbeta cDNA libraries with UMIs. MiXCR was run by TCRdb on the 5' RACE reads, yielding one entry per CDR3 protein. Here the sample spans about 390,000 distinct CDR3 sequences, about 21% being singletons. The sample comes from a study of T-cell memory formation after mild COVID-19. Study outcomes and limitations: Clones that contracted from day 15 to 85 had balanced CD4/CD8; later expanders were CD4+ biased.

The sample taken for sequencing was PBMCs or a T cell subset sorted from them (not recorded which). This rearrangement joins TRBV18 to TRBJ2-1; D uncertain. The receptor's source is an adult woman who had mild COVID-19 (a few samples of this study predate the infection). Cell type and time point are not known. In DNA, the CDR3 is TGTGCCAGCTCCGCAGGTACGCTGTTCTTC. This encodes CASSAGTLFF.